Listed here are 28 T cell receptor beta chains from one sample, sequenced in a study of blood T cell repertoires in COVID-19. Repertoires were generated with immunoSEQ multiplex PCR, while TCRdb's copy carries only in-frame clones and drops some. The sample holds more than 150,000 clones; approximately 80% are singletons and the top ten take 12%. Sequenced sample: peripheral blood. These receptors originate from a woman of 80 years or more with COVID-19, enrolled during active disease.

This clone was counted a single time. The J gene is TRBJ1-1, the V gene TRBV4-3; D gene ambiguous. CDR1 and CDR2 from the germline V gene are LGHNA and YSLEER. The CDR3 extends over 17 amino acids. Trimming shortened V by 0 bases and J by 1 base, and 15 bases separated the two germline ends. Written as DNA, the CDR3 is TGCGCCAGCAGCCAAGAATGGGAGGGCCGTCGGAACACTGAAGCTTTCTTT. It specifies CASSQEWEGRRNTEAFF.

The CDR3 is CASSTLTSGSQETQYF. Here the CDR3 DNA reads TGTGCCAGCAGTACCTTGACTAGCGGGTCCCAAGAGACCCAGTACTTC. The J gene is TRBJ2-5, the V gene TRBV27, with 10 bases fitting TRBD2. CDR3 length: 16 amino acids. Trimming cost V 5 bases and J 1 base; bases outside gene matches: 7. CDR1 and CDR2 (germline): MNHEY, SMNVEV (reference sequence).

The chain combines TRBV3-1 (or the pseudogene TRBV3-2) with TRBJ2-5; the match to TRBD2 covers 10 bases. Germline CDR1 and CDR2: LGHDT and YNNKEL (reference sequence). V was pared by 1 base and J by 5 bases, with 7 bases of the junction left unmatched. The CDR3 totals 16 residues. CDR3 nucleotides: TGTGCCAGCAGCCAAGGAGCGGGAGGGGTGTGGGAGACCCAGTACTTC. Translating gives CASSQGAGGVWETQYF.

This clone was picked up a small number of times. The rearrangement joins TRBV10-3 to TRBJ2-7; the match to TRBD1 covers 7 bases. Germline V gene data show CDR1 as ENHRY and CDR2 as SYGVKD. The CDR3 extends over 15 amino acids. V shed 6 bases, J shed 3 bases, and the junction held 11 bases outside the gene matches. CDR3 DNA sequence: TGTGCCATCAGCTCAGGGACAGACTCGGGCTACGAGCAGTACTTC. Translated: CAISSGTDSGYEQYF.

The gene calls are TRBV2 and TRBJ2-3; 12 bases agree with TRBD2. The J segment lost 1 base and the V segment lost 2 bases, leaving 7 bases of the junction unmatched. Germline CDR1 and CDR2: SNHLY and FYNNEI. The CDR3 loop spans 18 amino acids. The DNA for the CDR3 is TGTGCCAGCAGTGAATTATTTCTAGCGGGAGGGGGCACAGATACGCAGTATTTT. This gives the protein CASSELFLAGGGTDTQYF.

This chain connects TRBV27 to TRBJ1-6, with D possibly matching TRBD1 (6 bases). CDR3 size: 15 residues. The V end lost 5 bases, the J end lost 8 bases, and 16 bases lay between the germline ends. CDR1 is MNHEY and CDR2 is SMNVEV in the germline V gene (reference sequence). For the CDR3, the DNA is TGTGCCAGCAGTCAATCACAGGGAACCTATTCACCCCTCCACTTT. Translating gives CASSQSQGTYSPLHF.

J is TRBJ1-6 and V is TRBV5-4; TRBD1 might be the D (6 bases). The V gene's germline CDR1 is SGHNT and CDR2 YYREEE (reference sequence). Trimming pared 1 base from V and 4 bases from J, leaving 12 bases between. The CDR3 is 16 amino acids. The CDR3 protein is CASSLYGGGYNSPLHF. The CDR3 DNA sequence: TGTGCCAGCAGCTTGTATGGGGGCGGGTATAATTCACCCCTCCACTTT.

This chain links TRBV7-6 with TRBJ1-6, with D tentatively TRBD1 (6 bases). Germline V gene data show CDR1 as SGHVS and CDR2 as FNYEAQ. The CDR3 sequence is 14 residues long. Deletions cut 4 bases from V and 7 bases from J, with 11 bases between. The CDR3 is CASSYRVGNSPLHF. As DNA, the CDR3 is TGTGCCAGCAGCTACAGGGTCGGGAATTCACCCCTCCACTTT. Variable domain in full (rest from reference TRBV7-6 and TRBJ1-6): GAGVSQSPRYKVTKRGQDVALRCDPISGHVSLYWYRQALGQGPEFLTYFNYEAQQDKSGLPNDRFSAERPEGSISTLTIQRTEQRDSAMYRCASSYRVGNSPLHFGNGTRLTVT.

The chain employs TRBV2 and TRBJ1-2; D might be TRBD1 (6 bases). Germline V gives CDR1 SNHLY, CDR2 FYNNEI. V was trimmed by 7 bases and J by 5 bases, leaving 8 bases between them. The CDR3 spans 11 residues. The CDR3 DNA is TGTGCCAGCAAGGGGGGGTATGGCTACACCTTC. It yields the protein CASKGGYGYTF.

The chain couples TRBV5-4 to TRBJ2-3, with D possibly being TRBD2 (6 bases). Trimming removed 4 bases from V and 6 bases from J, with 15 bases in between. This CDR3 spans 14 amino acids. Germline CDR1 and CDR2: SGHNT and YYREEE (reference sequence). DNA of the CDR3: TGTGCCAGCAGCACGGGACTTCGTTCGGATACGCAGTATTTT. Its protein product is CASSTGLRSDTQYF.

This chain connects TRBV5-4 to TRBJ2-3; D unresolved. CDR1 is SGHNT, CDR2 YYREEE, per germline (reference sequence). Trimming pared 0 bases from V and 6 bases from J, leaving 11 bases between. This CDR3 has 14 amino acids. The CDR3 DNA reads as TGTGCCAGCAGCTTGGGGTGGGCGCCTGATACGCAGTATTTT. Amino acids: CASSLGWAPDTQYF.

The rearrangement joins TRBV4-1 to TRBJ1-4; 8 bases fit TRBD1. The CDR3 is made up of 18 amino acids. The V segment lost 4 bases and the J segment 5 bases; nucleotides outside the gene matches: 15. The germline CDR1 and CDR2 sequences are MGHRA and YSYEKL. CDR3 protein: CASSRPLPTRQGNEKLFF. CDR3 bases: TGCGCCAGCAGCCGGCCCCTGCCCACCCGACAGGGGAATGAAAAACTGTTTTTT.

This rearrangement joins TRBV18 to TRBJ1-1, with D tentatively TRBD1 (5 bases). The germline V and J ends were trimmed by 2 bases and 7 bases, with 11 bases remaining between them. The CDR3 contains 13 residues. In germline, CDR1 is KGHSH, CDR2 LQKENI. The CDR3 reads CASSPSREGEAFF. The CDR3 bases are TGTGCCAGCTCACCATCCAGGGAAGGTGAAGCTTTCTTT.

This chain uses TRBV5-4 with TRBJ2-7; the match to TRBD2 covers 14 bases. The ends lost 4 bases at V and 2 bases at J; junction bases unmatched: 5. CDR3 length: 16 amino acids. Germline-derived CDR1 and CDR2 are SGHNT and YYREEE (reference sequence). CDR3 region: CASSHPGLAGAYEQYF. The CDR3 region has the DNA TGTGCCAGCAGCCACCCGGGACTAGCGGGGGCCTACGAGCAGTACTTC.

The DNA of the CDR3 is TGTGCCAGCAGCCCCAGGGATTTAAGTAGCTATGGCTACACCTTC. Protein product: CASSPRDLSSYGYTF. The gene calls are TRBV9 and TRBJ1-2, with D maybe TRBD1 (5 bases). V was pared by 4 bases and J by 4 bases, with 17 bases between. CDR1 and CDR2 from the germline V gene are SGDLS and YYNGEE. CDR3 length: 15 residues.

The CDR3, as DNA: TGTGCCATCAGCAGATCCGGGACAGCGAACACTGAAGCTTTCTTT. Amino acids: CAISRSGTANTEAFF. The rearrangement uses TRBV10-3 and TRBJ1-1; 7 bases are a match to TRBD1. In germline, CDR1 is ENHRY, CDR2 SYGVKD. This CDR3 has 15 residues. The trim removed 6 bases at V and 1 base at J, leaving 8 bases unmatched.

The chain is built from TRBV2 and TRBJ1-2, with 9 bases lining up with TRBD1. The CDR3 consists of 15 residues. Germline CDR1 SNHLY, CDR2 FYNNEI. Trimming removed 5 bases from V and 4 bases from J; junction bases left unmatched: 8. CDR3 protein: CASSPRTGDIYGYTF. Here the CDR3 DNA reads TGTGCCAGCAGTCCAAGGACAGGGGATATCTATGGCTACACCTTC.

The V gene is TRBV4-3, the J gene TRBJ2-5; TRBD2 aligns across 10 bases. The CDR3 covers 15 residues. Germline loops: CDR1 LGHNA, CDR2 YSLEER. The junction had 2 bases not matched to a gene; V was cut back by 1 base and J by 3 bases. As DNA, the CDR3 is TGCGCCAGCAGCCAAGGACTAGCGGGTGAAGAGACCCAGTACTTC. It encodes CASSQGLAGEETQYF.

The V and J genes are TRBV6-6 and TRBJ2-3, with D possibly matching TRBD1 (6 bases). Germline V gene data show CDR1 as MNHNY and CDR2 as SVGAGI (reference sequence). Between the trimmed V and J ends, which lost 7 bases and 10 bases, there was a span of 21 bases. The CDR3 sequence is 14 residues long. The CDR3 DNA follows: TGTGCCAGCACCGCGACAGGCCCCCAGGGTCCGCAGTATTTT. Its protein product is CASTATGPQGPQYF.

The chain couples TRBV11-2 to TRBJ2-2; tentative D call: TRBD2 (5 bases). V lost 1 base, J lost 5 bases, and 8 bases lay in between. In germline, CDR1 is SGHAT, CDR2 FQNNGV. This CDR3 region has 14 residues. CDR3 sequence (DNA): TGTGCCAGCAGCTTAGCTGGAGGTACCGGGGAGCTGTTTTTT. Translated, it gives CASSLAGGTGELFF.

The rearrangement links TRBV29-1 to TRBJ1-1, with D possibly being TRBD1 (5 bases). This CDR3 has 13 amino acids. The V gene's germline CDR1 is SQVTM and CDR2 ANQGSEA. Trimming took off 0 bases at V and 5 bases at J, with 10 bases between the two ends. The CDR3 sequence: CSVEDPGLTEAFF. The CDR3 DNA sequence: TGCAGCGTTGAAGATCCAGGGTTGACTGAAGCTTTCTTT.

In its sample, this clone was seen once. The CDR3 region has the DNA TGTGCCAGCAGTGACATGGGGCATCAGCCCCAGCATTTT. Its translation: CASSDMGHQPQHF. This chain connects TRBV6-1 to TRBJ1-5; D might be TRBD1 (5 bases). The germline CDR1 and CDR2 sequences are MNHNS and SASEGT. V was pared by 3 bases and J by 5 bases, with 8 bases between. The CDR3 contains 13 residues.

The chain employs TRBV4-1 and TRBJ1-2; possibly TRBD1 for D (6 bases). V lost 1 base and J 5 bases, leaving 14 bases between the germline ends. Germline values: CDR1 MGHRA, CDR2 YSYEKL. The CDR3 extends over 15 amino acids. CDR3 sequence (DNA): TGCGCCAGCAGCCAAGCGGTACAGGGTGTTTATGGCTACACCTTC. Translation: CASSQAVQGVYGYTF.

J is TRBJ2-5 and V is TRBV18; a possible D gene is TRBD2 (5 bases). CDR1 is KGHSH and CDR2 is LQKENI in the germline V gene. V dropped 6 bases and J dropped 0 bases, with 8 bases sitting between them. This CDR3 has 13 residues. CDR3 in amino acids: CASSGADQETQYF. The CDR3 nucleotides are TGTGCCAGCTCTGGAGCGGACCAAGAGACCCAGTACTTC.

The chain couples TRBV19 to TRBJ2-4; weak D call: TRBD2 (5 bases). The germline V gene encodes CDR1 LNHDA and CDR2 SQIVND (reference sequence). Trimming shortened V by 5 bases and J by 0 bases, and 11 bases separated the two germline ends. This CDR3 region has 15 residues. CDR3 DNA sequence: TGTGCCAGTAGTGTCGGACTTCTAGCCAAAAACATTCAGTACTTC. Translation gives CASSVGLLAKNIQYF.

The V gene is TRBV5-1, the J gene TRBJ2-2; 7 bases map to TRBD2. J gave up 7 bases and V 4 bases, and 7 bases lay outside the gene matches. Germline values: CDR1 SGHRS, CDR2 YFSETQ. CDR3 size: 14 residues. CDR3 nucleotide sequence: TGCGCCAGCAGCATGACTAGCATCGGCGGGGAGCTGTTTTTT. Its protein is CASSMTSIGGELFF. The complete variable domain, with remaining parts taken from reference TRBV5-1 and TRBJ2-2, reads KAGVTQTPRYLIKTRGQQVTLSCSPISGHRSVSWYQQTPGQGLQFLFEYFSETQRNKGNFPGRFSGRQFSNSRSEMNVSTLELGDSALYLCASSMTSIGGELFFGEGSRLTVL.

The rearrangement uses TRBV15 and TRBJ2-1; TRBD2 matches 8 bases. The CDR3 runs 16 residues. Trimming at V came to 0 bases and at J to 6 bases, leaving 7 bases not matched to a gene. Germline assignment: CDR1 LNHNV and CDR2 YYDKDF (reference sequence). The CDR3 nucleotides read TGTGCCACCAGCAGAGATTACCCCGGGAGGGGCAATGAGCAGTTCTTC. It codes for CATSRDYPGRGNEQFF.

The chain has TRBV5-5 and TRBJ2-1, with TRBD2 matching over 9 bases. There are 16 residues in the CDR3. The ends lost 4 bases at V and 5 bases at J; junction bases unmatched: 10. From germline, CDR1 is SGHKS and CDR2 YYEKEE (reference sequence). The CDR3 bases are TGTGCCAGCAGCCCCTTAGGGGCGGGGGGGAACAATGAGCAGTTCTTC. This translates into CASSPLGAGGNNEQFF. The variable domain in full, with the rest retrieved from reference TRBV5-5 and TRBJ2-1, is DAGVTQSPTHLIKTRGQQVTLRCSPISGHKSVSWYQQVLGQGPQFIFQYYEKEERGRGNFPDRFSARQFPNYSSELNVNALLLGDSALYLCASSPLGAGGNNEQFFGPGTRLTVL.